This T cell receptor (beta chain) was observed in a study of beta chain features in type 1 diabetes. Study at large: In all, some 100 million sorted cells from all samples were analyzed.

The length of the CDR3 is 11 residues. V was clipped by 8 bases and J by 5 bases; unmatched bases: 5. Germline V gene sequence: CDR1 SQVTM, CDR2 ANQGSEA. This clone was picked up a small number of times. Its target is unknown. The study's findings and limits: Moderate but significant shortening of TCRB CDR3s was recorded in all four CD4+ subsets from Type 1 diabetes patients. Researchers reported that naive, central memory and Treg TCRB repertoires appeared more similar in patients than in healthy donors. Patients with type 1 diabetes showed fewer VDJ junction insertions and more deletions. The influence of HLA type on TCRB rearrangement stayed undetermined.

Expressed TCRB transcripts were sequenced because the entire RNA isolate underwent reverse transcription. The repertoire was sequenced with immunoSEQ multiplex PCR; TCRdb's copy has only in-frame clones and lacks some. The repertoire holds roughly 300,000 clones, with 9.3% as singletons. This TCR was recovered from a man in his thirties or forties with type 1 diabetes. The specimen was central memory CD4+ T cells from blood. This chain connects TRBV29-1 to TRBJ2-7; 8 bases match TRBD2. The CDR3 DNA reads TGCAGCACGGGGGGGGGAAACGAGCAGTACTTC. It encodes CSTGGGNEQYF.